This entry describes one TCR beta chain. What this receptor recognizes is not known. The input lacks base qualities; no much larger clone sits a single base away. Deletion took 0 bases off V and 3 bases off J, with a span of 7 bases between the germline ends. According to the germline V gene (reference sequence), CDR1 reads WNHNN and CDR2 reads SYGVQD. Spanning cysteine to phenylalanine, the CDR3 consists of 14 amino acids. Of all the DNA, just the CDR3 is kept, 42 bases in frame from base 1. The cohort consisted of some 670 healthy bone marrow donors. All cohort members were sampled while nominally healthy, although unrecorded immune exposures were likely present. The donor tested CMV seronegative, placing the donor among the 300 to 450 seronegative members of the cohort. Every donor gave a peripheral blood sample, and the peripheral blood mononuclear cells from that sample were used for TCR beta sequencing. Genomic DNA was extracted from the blood cell samples with the Qiagen DNeasy Blood Extraction Kit.

The entry originates in a study of cytomegalovirus exposure and HLA in healthy donors (dated by TCRdb to about 2017). A note on the overall study: In an earlier analysis of roughly 590 of the donors, about 270 Gb of sequence data and 117 million unique TCR beta sequences from roughly 200 million T cells were reported. A later genetic analysis used genome-wide SNP genotypes for about 60% of the roughly 700 donors, treating that subset as a discovery cohort. The aim of the study was to test whether cataloging public T cell receptors could identify signatures of past pathogen exposure. Class I and class II HLA loci were covered by the typing at four-digit resolution. A later analysis re-analyzed previously published TCR beta repertoires from approximately 700 donors and added high-resolution HLA genotyping to study TCR occurrence patterns. All discovery cohort repertoires had been generated on a single sequencing platform. The T cell repertoires of around 730 subjects were profiled by immunosequencing and related to cytomegalovirus serostatus. High-throughput TCR immunosequencing, statistical association of individual TCRs with disease status, and machine learning were combined to predict cytomegalovirus infection status. To decide whether each TCR beta V gene segment behaved as functional or pseudogenic, an earlier analysis of some 570 of the donors relied on high-throughput TCR beta sequencing. Of the roughly 410 genotyped donors, approximately 80% were placed in the genetic ancestry cluster associated with self-reported Caucasian donors. An early release covering 550 to 700 HLA-typed donors comprised approximately 290 gigabases of sequencing data and tens of millions of unique TCR sequences. Rather than drawing on any new phenotypic data, the later analysis identified candidate immune exposures from TCR beta sequences and the way those sequences occurred across donors. Along with the roughly 670-subject first cohort, a separate validation cohort of over a hundred different subjects was used. Several DR-DQ haplotypes were treated as single units for association and clustering because of strong linkage in the cohort. Across around 400 genotyped donors of the cohort, an average of roughly 200,000 unique TCR beta nucleotide sequences per donor were sequenced, and roughly a sixth of those sequences were non-productive. Alongside the repertoire data, information on donor age, sex, ethnicity and CMV serostatus was compiled. The number of typed donors differed by locus: about 629-630 for A, B, C, DRB1 and DQB1; approximately 540 for DQA1; approximately 610 for DPA1; and around 470 for DPB1. Study-wide findings and limitations: Immune exposure information for the cohort was limited to CMV serostatus. While some public TCRs were present in many individuals, most TCR sequences turned up only very rarely across donors. The classifier was reported to diagnose cytomegalovirus status with high specificity and sensitivity in both the original cohort and the validation cohort. A further reported finding was that TCR beta sequences accurately predicted the HLA-A and HLA-B alleles for most subjects in the first cohort. Some IMGT-functional V segments, including TRBV6-2 and TRBV6-3, could not be told apart with the 87-base-pair reads, so those segments were excluded. A cluster of highly shared sequence variants was judged likely to be a technical artifact of the sequencing pipeline. Correlated functional status among segregating V segments might be attributable to linkage disequilibrium, but an unknown experimental factor could not be ruled out. Because counts were too low, roughly 17 rarely observed V segments, including chromosome 9 orphons, were left out of the earlier analysis of over 550 of the donors. In an earlier analysis of roughly 500 of the donors, most TCR beta V segments appeared in productive rearrangements about 87% or about 30% of the time, broadly matching IMGT annotations. A later analysis found that TCR association rates varied across HLA loci, with DRB1 alleles showing the most associated TCRs and HLA-C alleles the fewest. When HLA alleles, especially DR and DQ, strongly co-occurred, attributing TCR associations to individual alleles was difficult. The cohort was sequenced for TCR beta chains only, and without alpha or paired-chain data the features that could be detected were limited. HLA typing was unavailable for some donors at each locus, so association tests used only the typed subset. The presence/absence analyses assumed that sequencing depth was roughly uniform across donors, and that assumption may not be true. The study listed 164 TCR beta chains as associated with cytomegalovirus. A later genetic analysis reported fewer N-insertions in productive TCRs among donors in an Asian-associated ancestry cluster than the approximately 700-donor mean. According to a later analysis, most CMV-associated TCR beta chains appeared to be HLA-restricted, and the HLA associations seemed to be driven largely by CMV exposure. According to the authors, the approach could potentially be generalized to other disease states and immunological phenotypes. At a false discovery rate of 0.05, a later analysis linked 15,000 to 20,000 TCR beta sequences to specific HLA alleles. A later analysis found that HLA-associated TCR beta chains were more clonally expanded and had lower generation probabilities than equally common non-associated chains. Several of the top co-occurrence clusters appeared to be linked to parvovirus B19, influenza, CMV and Epstein-Barr virus, according to a later analysis. A few of the identified cytomegalovirus-associated TCR beta chains were confirmed in vitro to be specific for cytomegalovirus antigens. A later genetic analysis associated a missense DCLRE1C variant with V-gene and J-gene trimming of TCR beta chains, and an independent cohort replicated the association.

To prepare the library, the immunoSEQ multiplex PCR assay was applied. The multiplex PCR relied on a mix of 60 forward primers for TCR Vbeta segments and 13 reverse primers for TCR Jbeta segments. The CDR3 region of rearranged TCR beta genes was amplified from genomic DNA by a multiplex PCR assay. Amplified TCR beta libraries were sequenced as 87-base-pair reads on the Illumina HiSeq System. As for how the authors treated the data: Across the 500 to 700 repertoires, a later analysis counted around 80 million unique TCR beta chains, 9 million to 14 million of which were shared by at least two donors. To remove PCR and sequencing errors, raw reads were error-corrected and collapsed into unique sequences using a nearest-neighbor algorithm that merged closely related sequences. To assign V, D and J gene segments, CDR3 sequences were aligned to IMGT reference sequences. For a sequence to be retained, at least a six-nucleotide match to both a V gene segment and a J gene segment was required. A rearrangement was called productive if the CDR3 had no stop codons and remained in frame with V and J, and every other rearrangement was called non-productive. Following IMGT convention, CDR3 was defined as the stretch from the second conserved V-encoded cysteine to the conserved J-encoded phenylalanine. In an earlier analysis of approximately 590 of the donors, sequences lacking an unambiguous match to a single V gene segment were excluded. An earlier analysis of 587 of the donors called V segments functional above 56.7% productive rearrangements and segregating when the between-donor standard deviation exceeded 5%. A statistical classification framework was built for diagnosing cytomegalovirus status from the catalog of TCR beta chain sequences. A later analysis assigned V and J genes by comparing TCR nucleotide sequences with IMGT/GENE-DB human TR gene sequences. The TCRdist pipeline was used in a later analysis to assign CDR3 sequences and most-parsimonious VDJ recombination scenarios. In a later analysis, each TCR beta chain was defined by its CDR3 amino acid sequence together with its V-gene family, and reads without a unique V-gene family were excluded. In a later analysis, a few hundred highly shared, low-generation-probability nucleotide sequences were removed to address suspected cross-contamination and a sequencing artifact. A later analysis calculated a clonal expansion index for each public chain from normalized within-repertoire ranks of inferred template counts. Generation probabilities in a later analysis came from a VDJ recombination model fitted to out-of-frame rearrangements, and those results were checked against IGoR. In a later analysis, hypergeometric tests were used to score TCR-TCR, TCR-HLA and TCR-CMV co-occurrence, with a repertoire-size bias correction applied to TCR pairs. In a later analysis, false discovery rates were estimated by permuting HLA or CMV assignments 20 times. In a later analysis, co-occurring TCRs were grouped using DBSCAN, and TCRdist sequence similarity was added for clustering within HLA-allele-positive subsets. For co-occurrence clustering, repertoires with fewer than 30,000 or more than 120,000 public chains were excluded, along with about five repertoires with anomalous nucleotide sharing. Held by TCRdb, this immuneACCESS table contains in-frame sequences only and omits some clones. Under half of the omission traces to an unresolved V gene where checked; the cause of the rest is unknown. Clonal size and the V and J genes are those of that table, whereas D and trimming came from the DNA. In all, the sample holds fewer than 140,000 clones, and roughly 80% of those were seen once. The top ten constitute about 2.3% of the sample.

The TCR originated in a man aged 35 to 55 in good health and CMV-seronegative. This sequence uses TRBV10-1 and TRBJ2-3, with the D gene not confidently named. The sequencing sample was made of PBMCs. Here the CDR3 is given as CASSESLRTDTQYF. The nucleotide sequence is TGCGCCAGCAGTGAGTCTCTAAGAACAGATACGCAGTATTTT.